The subject of this entry is one TCR beta chain. Stated time point: blood at routine non-recurrence follow-up after resection. The J segment lost 7 bases and the V segment lost 7 bases, leaving 4 bases of the junction unmatched. Germline CDR1 reads SNHLY; CDR2 reads FYNNEI. This CDR3 is built from 12 residues. This sample is part of a study of spatial heterogeneity in lung cancer. Via MiXCR, TCRdb re-called the 5' RACE reads, giving one row per CDR3 protein. The sample records around 98,000 distinct CDR3 sequences, roughly 19% being singletons. The source was PBMCs, collected at follow-up. The chain couples TRBV2 to TRBJ2-5; 9 bases map to TRBD1. The sequence was obtained from a male donor with early-stage non-small cell lung cancer. CDR3 in amino acids: CASKQGAGTQYF. CDR3 nucleotide sequence: TGTGCCAGCAAACAGGGGGCAGGGACCCAGTACTTC.